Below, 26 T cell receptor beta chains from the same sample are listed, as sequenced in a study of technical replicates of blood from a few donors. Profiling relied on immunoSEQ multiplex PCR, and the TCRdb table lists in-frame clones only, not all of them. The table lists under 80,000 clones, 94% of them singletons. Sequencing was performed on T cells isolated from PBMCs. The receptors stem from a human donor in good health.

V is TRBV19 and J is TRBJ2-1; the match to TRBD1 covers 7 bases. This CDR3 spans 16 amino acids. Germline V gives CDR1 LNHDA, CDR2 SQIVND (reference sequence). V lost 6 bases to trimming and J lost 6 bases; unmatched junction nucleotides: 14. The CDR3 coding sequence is TGTGCCAGTAGATACTCAGGGGGATACTTTTCCAATGAGCAGTTCTTC. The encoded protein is CASRYSGGYFSNEQFF.

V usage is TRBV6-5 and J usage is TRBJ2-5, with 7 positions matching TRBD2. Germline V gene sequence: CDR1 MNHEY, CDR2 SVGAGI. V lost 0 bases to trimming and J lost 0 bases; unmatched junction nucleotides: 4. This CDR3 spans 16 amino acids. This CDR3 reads CASSYSNRGDQETQYF. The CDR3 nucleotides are TGTGCCAGCAGTTACTCGAACCGGGGGGACCAAGAGACCCAGTACTTC.

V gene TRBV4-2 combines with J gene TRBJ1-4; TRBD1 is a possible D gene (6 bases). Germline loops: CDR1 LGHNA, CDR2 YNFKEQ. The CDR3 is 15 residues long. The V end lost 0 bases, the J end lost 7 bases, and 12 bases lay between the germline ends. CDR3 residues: CASSQDDLGGEKLFF. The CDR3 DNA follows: TGTGCCAGCAGCCAAGACGACTTAGGGGGTGAAAAACTGTTTTTT.

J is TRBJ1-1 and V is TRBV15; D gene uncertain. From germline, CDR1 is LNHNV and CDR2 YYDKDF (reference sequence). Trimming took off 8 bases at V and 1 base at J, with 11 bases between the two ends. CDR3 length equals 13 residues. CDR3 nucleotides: TGTGCCACCGCGGCCGAAAGGAACACTGAAGCTTTCTTT. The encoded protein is CATAAERNTEAFF.

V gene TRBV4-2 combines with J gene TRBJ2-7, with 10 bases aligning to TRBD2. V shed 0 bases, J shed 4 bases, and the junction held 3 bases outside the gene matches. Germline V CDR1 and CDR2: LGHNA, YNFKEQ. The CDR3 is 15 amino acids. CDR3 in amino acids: CASSQDSSGRYEQYF. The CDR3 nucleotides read TGTGCCAGCAGCCAAGATTCTAGCGGGAGATACGAGCAGTACTTC.

The CDR3 coding sequence is TGTGCCTGGAGTCTTGGGCAGGGCTACACTGAAGCTTTCTTT. This encodes CAWSLGQGYTEAFF. The chain is built from TRBV30 and TRBJ1-1; D perhaps matches TRBD1 (5 bases). The CDR3 consists of 14 residues. The germline gives CDR1 GTSNPN, CDR2 SVGIG (reference sequence). The V and J ends lost 2 bases and 3 bases respectively, with 13 bases between them.

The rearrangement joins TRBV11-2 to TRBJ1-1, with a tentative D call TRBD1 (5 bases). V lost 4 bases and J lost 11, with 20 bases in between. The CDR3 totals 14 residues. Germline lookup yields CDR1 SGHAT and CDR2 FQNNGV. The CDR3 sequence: CASSSISKGPRAFF. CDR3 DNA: TGTGCCAGCAGCTCTATCTCAAAGGGGCCGAGGGCTTTCTTT.

In nucleotides, the CDR3 is TGTGCCAGCAGCTTAGTACAGGGGTACACAGATACGCAGTATTTT. This gives the protein CASSLVQGYTDTQYF. The chain has TRBV11-3 and TRBJ2-3; TRBD1 aligns across 7 bases. The germline V gene encodes CDR1 SGHNT and CDR2 YENEEA. The V segment lost 1 base and the J segment 2 bases; nucleotides outside the gene matches: 3. The length of the CDR3 is 15 residues.

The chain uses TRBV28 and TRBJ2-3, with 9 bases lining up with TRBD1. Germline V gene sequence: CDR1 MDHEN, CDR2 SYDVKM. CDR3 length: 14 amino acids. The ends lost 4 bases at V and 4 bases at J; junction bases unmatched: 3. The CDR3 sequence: CASSSGDRADTQYF. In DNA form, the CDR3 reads TGTGCCAGCAGTTCAGGGGACAGGGCAGATACGCAGTATTTT.

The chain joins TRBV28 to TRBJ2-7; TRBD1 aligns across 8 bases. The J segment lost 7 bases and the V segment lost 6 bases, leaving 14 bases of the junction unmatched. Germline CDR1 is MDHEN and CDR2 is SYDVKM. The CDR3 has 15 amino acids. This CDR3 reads CASRPVGQGSWEQYF. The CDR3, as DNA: TGTGCCAGCAGGCCCGTTGGACAGGGAAGTTGGGAGCAGTACTTC.

The CDR3 sequence is CASSQDHGADTQYF. CDR3 DNA: TGCGCCAGCAGCCAAGATCACGGTGCAGATACGCAGTATTTT. This chain uses TRBV4-1 with TRBJ2-3; D is unresolved. The CDR3 contains 14 residues. Germline CDR1 is MGHRA and CDR2 is YSYEKL. Trimming cost V 0 bases and J 4 bases, with 8 bases left between them.

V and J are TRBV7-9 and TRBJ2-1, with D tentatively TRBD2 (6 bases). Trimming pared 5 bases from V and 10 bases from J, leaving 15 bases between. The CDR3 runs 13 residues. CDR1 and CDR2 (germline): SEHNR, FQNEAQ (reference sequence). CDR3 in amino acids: CASSQSGVGEQFF. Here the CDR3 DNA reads TGTGCCAGCAGCCAATCGGGGGTCGGAGAGCAGTTCTTC.

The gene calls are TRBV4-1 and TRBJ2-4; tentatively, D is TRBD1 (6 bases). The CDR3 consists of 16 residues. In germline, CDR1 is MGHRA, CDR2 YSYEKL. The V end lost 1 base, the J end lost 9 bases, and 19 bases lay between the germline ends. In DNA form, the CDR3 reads TGCGCCAGCAGCCAAGTTGGACAGACGGGCTGGGGCATTCAGTACTTC. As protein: CASSQVGQTGWGIQYF.

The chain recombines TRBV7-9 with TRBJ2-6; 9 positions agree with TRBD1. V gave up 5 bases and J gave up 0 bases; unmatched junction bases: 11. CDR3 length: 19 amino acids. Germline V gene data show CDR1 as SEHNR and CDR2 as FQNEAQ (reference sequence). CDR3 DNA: TGTGCCAGCAGCCCCTGGACAGGGGCACTTAACTCTGGGGCCAACGTCCTGACTTTC. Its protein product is CASSPWTGALNSGANVLTF.

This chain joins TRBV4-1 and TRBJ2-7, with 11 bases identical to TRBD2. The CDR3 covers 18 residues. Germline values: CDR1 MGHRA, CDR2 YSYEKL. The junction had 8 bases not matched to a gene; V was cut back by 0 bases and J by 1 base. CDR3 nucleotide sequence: TGCGCCAGCAGCCAAGACACCCTAGCGGGGGGTATTTCCTACGAGCAGTACTTC. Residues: CASSQDTLAGGISYEQYF.

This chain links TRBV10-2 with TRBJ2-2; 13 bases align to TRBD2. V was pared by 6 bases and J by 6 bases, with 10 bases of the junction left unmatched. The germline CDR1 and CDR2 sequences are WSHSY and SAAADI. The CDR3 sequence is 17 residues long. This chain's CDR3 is CASRLGLAGAGAGELFF. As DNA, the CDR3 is TGCGCCAGCAGACTAGGACTAGCGGGAGCGGGGGCCGGGGAGCTGTTTTTT.

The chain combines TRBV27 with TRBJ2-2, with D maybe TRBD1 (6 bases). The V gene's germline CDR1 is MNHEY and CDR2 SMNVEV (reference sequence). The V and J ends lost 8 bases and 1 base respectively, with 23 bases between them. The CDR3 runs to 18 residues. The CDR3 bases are TGTGCCAGCCCCTGCCATAGACGCCCCAGGGGGAACACCGGGGAGCTGTTTTTT. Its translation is CASPCHRRPRGNTGELFF.

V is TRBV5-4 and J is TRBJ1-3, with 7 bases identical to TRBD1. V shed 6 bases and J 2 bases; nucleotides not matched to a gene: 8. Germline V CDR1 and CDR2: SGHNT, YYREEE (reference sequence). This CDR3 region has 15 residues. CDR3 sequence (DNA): TGTGCCAGCACACTACAGGGGTCAGCTGGAAACACCATATATTTT. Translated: CASTLQGSAGNTIYF. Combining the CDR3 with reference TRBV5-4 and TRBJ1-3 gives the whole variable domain ETGVTQSPTHLIKTRGQQVTLRCSSQSGHNTVSWYQQALGQGPQFIFQYYREEENGRGNFPPRFSGLQFPNYSSELNVNALELDDSALYLCASTLQGSAGNTIYFGEGSWLTVV.

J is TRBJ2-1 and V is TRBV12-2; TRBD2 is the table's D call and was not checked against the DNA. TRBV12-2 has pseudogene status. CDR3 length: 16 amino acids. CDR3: CASRLPRLARPNEQFF. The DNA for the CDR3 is TGTGCAAGTCGCCTCCCTCGGCTAGCGAGACCTAATGAGCAGTTCTTC.

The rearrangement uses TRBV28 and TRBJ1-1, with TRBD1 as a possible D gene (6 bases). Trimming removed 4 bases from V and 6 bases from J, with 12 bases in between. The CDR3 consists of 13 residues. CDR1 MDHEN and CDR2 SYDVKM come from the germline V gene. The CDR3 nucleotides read TGTGCCAGCAGTTCCGGGACATTGGCTGAAGCTTTCTTT. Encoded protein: CASSSGTLAEAFF.

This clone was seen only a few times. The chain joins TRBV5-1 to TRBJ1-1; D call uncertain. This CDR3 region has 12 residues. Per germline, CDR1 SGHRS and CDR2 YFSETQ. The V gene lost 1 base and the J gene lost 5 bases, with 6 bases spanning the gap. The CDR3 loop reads CASSLNPTEAFF. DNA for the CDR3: TGCGCCAGCAGCTTGAATCCGACTGAAGCTTTCTTT.

The CDR3 loop reads CASSISDEGNQPQHF. The CDR3 coding sequence is TGTGCCAGTAGTATAAGCGATGAGGGCAATCAGCCCCAGCATTTT. This chain joins TRBV19 and TRBJ1-5; D call uncertain. This CDR3 spans 15 amino acids. The germline gives CDR1 LNHDA, CDR2 SQIVND (reference sequence). V was shortened by 2 bases and J by 2 bases, with 10 bases between the two germline ends. The variable domain in full, completed from reference TRBV19 and TRBJ1-5, reads DGGITQSPKYLFRKEGQNVTLSCEQNLNHDAMYWYRQDPGQGLRLIYYSQIVNDFQKGDIAEGYSVSREKKESFPLTVTSAQKNPTAFYLCASSISDEGNQPQHFGDGTRLSIL.

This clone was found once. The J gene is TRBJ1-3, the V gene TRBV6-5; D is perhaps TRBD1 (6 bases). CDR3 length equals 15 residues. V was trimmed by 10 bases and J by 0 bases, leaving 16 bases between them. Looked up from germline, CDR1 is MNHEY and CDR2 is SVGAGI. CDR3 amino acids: CATSSTGNSGNTIYF. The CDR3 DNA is TGTGCCACTTCGTCAACAGGGAACTCTGGAAACACCATATATTTT.

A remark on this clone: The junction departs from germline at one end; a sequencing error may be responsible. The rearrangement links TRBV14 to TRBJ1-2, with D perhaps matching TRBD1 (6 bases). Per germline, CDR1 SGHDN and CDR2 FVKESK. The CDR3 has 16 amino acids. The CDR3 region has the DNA TGTGCCAGCAGCCAAGAGGGCCGAGCCAGGGGCTATGGTTACACCTTC. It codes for CASSQEGRARGYGYTF. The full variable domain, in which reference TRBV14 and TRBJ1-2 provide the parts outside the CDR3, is EAGVTQFPSHSVIEKGQTVTLRCDPISGHDNLYWYRRVMGKEIKFLLHFVKESKQDESGMPNNRFLAERTGGTYSTLKVQPAELEDSGVYFCASSQEGRARGYGYTFGSGTRLTVV.

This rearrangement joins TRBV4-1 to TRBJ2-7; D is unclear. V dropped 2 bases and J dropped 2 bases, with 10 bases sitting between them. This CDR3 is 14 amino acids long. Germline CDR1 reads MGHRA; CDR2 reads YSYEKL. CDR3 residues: CASSQQPSAYEQYF. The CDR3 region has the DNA TGCGCCAGCAGCCAACAACCGTCGGCCTACGAGCAGTACTTC.

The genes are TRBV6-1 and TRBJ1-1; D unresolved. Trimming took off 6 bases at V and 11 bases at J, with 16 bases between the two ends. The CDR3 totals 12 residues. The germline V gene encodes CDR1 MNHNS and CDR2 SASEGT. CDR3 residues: CASSVYTLGAFF. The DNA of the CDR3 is TGTGCCAGCAGCGTCTACACGCTCGGGGCTTTCTTT.